Below are 18 T cell receptor beta chains sequenced from a single sample in a study of graft-versus-host responses after intestinal transplantation. Their specific antigens are unknown. Data came from immunoSEQ multiplex PCR; TCRdb stores just in-frame clones and leaves some out. The repertoire has tens of thousands of clones, roughly four fifths of them found once; the top ten carry about 0.93%. Source: unstimulated CD8+ T cells sorted from spleen or lymph node cells, taken before transplant. Receptors originate from a human donor who was the organ donor for an intestinal transplant.

The chain couples TRBV27 to TRBJ2-7, with D unresolved. Trimming removed 0 bases from V and 1 base from J, with 4 bases in between. The germline V gene encodes CDR1 MNHEY and CDR2 SMNVEV (reference sequence). The CDR3 covers 13 residues. The CDR3 is CASSLSVSYEQYF. In nucleotides, the CDR3 is TGTGCCAGCAGTTTATCAGTGTCCTACGAGCAGTACTTC.

The chain carries TRBV29-1 and TRBJ2-7; D might be TRBD1 (5 bases). The CDR3 consists of 13 residues. Germline loops: CDR1 SQVTM, CDR2 ANQGSEA. V was trimmed by 6 bases and J by 0 bases, leaving 12 bases between them. As DNA, the CDR3 is TGCAGCGTCCTTCTTGACAGCTCCTACGAGCAGTACTTC. Residues: CSVLLDSSYEQYF.

The rearrangement joins TRBV28 to TRBJ2-2, with 8 bases aligning to TRBD1. The J segment lost 0 bases and the V segment lost 10 bases, leaving 4 bases of the junction unmatched. CDR1 MDHEN and CDR2 SYDVKM come from the germline V gene. This CDR3 region has 14 residues. The CDR3 protein is CATSDRANTGELFF. The CDR3 coding sequence is TGTGCCACCTCGGACAGGGCGAACACCGGGGAGCTGTTTTTT.

The chain uses TRBV5-1 and TRBJ2-1; D call uncertain. The CDR3 spans 12 residues. V lost 8 bases and J 4 bases, leaving 10 bases between the germline ends. CDR1 SGHRS and CDR2 YFSETQ come from the germline V gene. In nucleotides, the CDR3 is TGCGCCAGTTCCAAATCATACAATGAGCAGTTCTTC. Its translation is CASSKSYNEQFF.

The chain links TRBV14 to TRBJ1-2; TRBD1 might be the D (5 bases). The CDR3 is 17 residues long. Trimming removed 1 base from V and 2 bases from J, with 17 bases in between. The germline V gene has CDR1 SGHDN and CDR2 FVKESK. The CDR3: CASSQVTYPGTNYGYTF. The CDR3 nucleotides read TGTGCCAGCAGCCAAGTGACCTACCCCGGGACGAACTATGGCTACACCTTC.

The chain uses TRBV19 and TRBJ1-2; D is possibly TRBD1 (5 bases). Trimming stripped 5 bases from V and 8 bases from J, with 12 bases between. This CDR3 contains 12 residues. In germline, CDR1 is LNHDA, CDR2 SQIVND (reference sequence). CDR3 in amino acids: CASSGTERGYTF. The DNA of the CDR3 is TGTGCCAGTAGTGGGACGGAACGGGGCTACACCTTC.

The chain is built from TRBV7-6 and TRBJ1-1; possible D gene TRBD1, 5 bases. Germline CDR1 and CDR2: SGHVS and FNYEAQ. V lost 1 base and J lost 0, with 18 bases in between. This CDR3 has 18 residues. In DNA, the CDR3 is TGTGCCAGCAGCTTAGATAGGGCGGAGGGGAGTATGAACACTGAAGCTTTCTTT. Amino acid sequence: CASSLDRAEGSMNTEAFF.

The chain couples TRBV29-1 to TRBJ2-3; 8 nucleotides match TRBD2. V lost 2 bases and J lost 6; bases outside the gene matches: 4. Germline V gives CDR1 SQVTM, CDR2 ANQGSEA. CDR3 length equals 13 residues. DNA of the CDR3: TGCAGCGTTGAAATCCGGGAGGGGGATACGCAGTATTTT. Its protein product is CSVEIREGDTQYF.

This chain joins TRBV5-6 and TRBJ2-5; 7 bases fit TRBD2. The J call is uncertain, as TRBJ2-7 better fits the DNA end. This CDR3 comprises 15 residues. The V gene's germline CDR1 is SGHDT and CDR2 YYEEEE. The CDR3 nucleotides are TGTGCCAGCAGCGGTAGACTAGCAGGTCCCTACGAGCAGTACTTC. This codes for CASSGRLAGPYEQYF.

V gene TRBV6-4 combines with J gene TRBJ2-3; the match to TRBD2 covers 11 bases. The CDR3 has 15 amino acids. Per germline, CDR1 MRHNA and CDR2 SNTAGT. V gave up 6 bases and J gave up 1 base; unmatched junction bases: 3. This chain's CDR3 is CASSPLAGGTDTQYF. The CDR3 DNA sequence: TGTGCCAGCAGCCCACTAGCGGGGGGCACAGATACGCAGTATTTT.

DNA of the CDR3: TGTGCCAGCAGTGACTCAGCGGACAATGAGCAGTTCTTC. It yields the protein CASSDSADNEQFF. The genes are TRBV6-4 and TRBJ2-1; D is perhaps TRBD2 (5 bases). The germline V gene has CDR1 MRHNA and CDR2 SNTAGT. V shed 0 bases and J shed 5 bases, with 5 bases lying between them. The CDR3 is 13 residues long.

The sample holds one count of this clone. The rearrangement links TRBV13 to TRBJ1-1; 8 bases agree with TRBD1. Germline V gives CDR1 PRHDT, CDR2 FYEKMQ (reference sequence). CDR3 size: 14 residues. Trimming cost V 3 bases and J 4 bases; bases outside gene matches: 4. The CDR3 DNA is TGTGCCAGCAGCTTTGGACAGGGAAGCACTGAAGCTTTCTTT. Its protein product is CASSFGQGSTEAFF.

This chain joins TRBV27 and TRBJ2-5; 10 bases agree with TRBD1. The CDR3 has 15 amino acids. Trimming cost V 2 bases and J 5 bases; bases outside gene matches: 5. Germline V gives CDR1 MNHEY, CDR2 SMNVEV (reference sequence). CDR3 sequence: CASSLGATGGETQYF. CDR3 bases: TGTGCCAGCAGTTTAGGAGCGACAGGGGGCGAGACCCAGTACTTC.

The rearrangement links TRBV27 to TRBJ2-7; D call uncertain. The CDR3 is 15 residues long. Trimming removed 3 bases from V and 0 bases from J, with 12 bases in between. CDR1 and CDR2 (germline): MNHEY, SMNVEV (reference sequence). The CDR3 region has the DNA TGTGCCAGCAGTTTTCGAAATGACGGCTCCTACGAGCAGTACTTC. It translates to CASSFRNDGSYEQYF.

Here the CDR3 reads CASSDNRGMGYTF. CDR3 DNA: TGTGCCAGCAGTGATAACAGGGGTATGGGCTACACCTTC. The chain recombines TRBV2 with TRBJ1-2; 7 nucleotides agree with TRBD1. CDR1 is SNHLY, CDR2 FYNNEI, per germline. The V gene end was trimmed by 3 bases and the J gene end by 8 bases; junction bases not matched to a gene: 6. The CDR3 extends over 13 amino acids.

The chain has TRBV25-1 and TRBJ2-1; 8 bases agree with TRBD2. V was clipped by 8 bases and J by 10 bases; unmatched bases: 10. The length of the CDR3 is 13 residues. Germline V gene data show CDR1 as MGHDK and CDR2 as SYGVNS. This CDR3 reads CASSSLAEGEQFF. The CDR3 coding sequence is TGTGCCAGCTCTTCACTAGCGGAGGGAGAGCAGTTCTTC.

The chain joins TRBV27 to TRBJ2-6; 11 bases line up with TRBD1. CDR1 is MNHEY and CDR2 is SMNVEV in the germline V gene (reference sequence). V gave up 2 bases and J gave up 3 bases; unmatched junction bases: 0. This CDR3 contains 16 residues. This CDR3 reads CASSLGTGGGANVLTF. CDR3 coding DNA: TGTGCCAGCAGTTTAGGGACAGGGGGTGGGGCCAACGTCCTGACTTTC. Variable domain in full (rest from reference TRBV27 and TRBJ2-6): EAQVTQNPRYLITVTGKKLTVTCSQNMNHEYMSWYRQDPGLGLRQIYYSMNVEVTDKGDVPEGYKVSRKEKRNFPLILESPSPNQTSLYFCASSLGTGGGANVLTFGAGSRLTVL.

The CDR3 loop reads CASSLVGSQMYEQYF. CDR3 coding DNA: TGTGCCAGCAGTTTGGTGGGCAGCCAAATGTACGAGCAGTACTTC. The chain joins TRBV27 to TRBJ2-7; D ambiguous. V was shortened by 3 bases and J by 4 bases, with 16 bases between the two germline ends. Germline V gene sequence: CDR1 MNHEY, CDR2 SMNVEV (reference sequence). This CDR3 comprises 15 residues.